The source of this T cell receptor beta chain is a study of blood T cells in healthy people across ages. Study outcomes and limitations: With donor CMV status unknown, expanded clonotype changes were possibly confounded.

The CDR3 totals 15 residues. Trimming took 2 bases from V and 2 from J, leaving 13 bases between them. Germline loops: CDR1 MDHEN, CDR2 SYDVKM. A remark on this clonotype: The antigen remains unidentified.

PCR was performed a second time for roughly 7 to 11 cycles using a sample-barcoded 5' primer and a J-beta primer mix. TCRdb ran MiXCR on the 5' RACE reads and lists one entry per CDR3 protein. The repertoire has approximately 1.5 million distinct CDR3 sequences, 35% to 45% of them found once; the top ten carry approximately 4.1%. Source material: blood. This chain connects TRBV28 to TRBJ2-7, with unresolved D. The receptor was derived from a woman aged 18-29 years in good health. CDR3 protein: CASSLVPFGTYEQYF. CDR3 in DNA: TGTGCCAGCAGTTTAGTACCATTCGGAACCTACGAGCAGTACTTC.